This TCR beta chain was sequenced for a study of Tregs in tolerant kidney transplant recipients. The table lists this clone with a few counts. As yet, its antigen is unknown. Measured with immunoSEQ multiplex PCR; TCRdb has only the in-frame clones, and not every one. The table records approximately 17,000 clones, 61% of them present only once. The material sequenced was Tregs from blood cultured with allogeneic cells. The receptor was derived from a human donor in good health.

DNA for the CDR3: TGTGCCAGCAGCTCCTTCTTTGGGCTACCAGAGACCCAGTACTTC. This gives the protein CASSSFFGLPETQYF. The genes are TRBV5-6 and TRBJ2-5, with D hard to call. Trimming removed 3 bases at V and 4 bases at J, with 16 bases between. The CDR3 totals 15 residues. Germline lookup yields CDR1 SGHDT and CDR2 YYEEEE.